This entry describes one T cell receptor (beta chain). This record comes from a study of shared clonotypes between healthy human individuals. Across several immunoSEQ plates, the genomic DNA of each subset was split evenly. The authors' processing: ImmunoSEQ supplied junction-only sequences lacking quality scores, so filtering was different. The repertoire was sequenced with immunoSEQ multiplex PCR; TCRdb's copy has only in-frame clones and lacks some. That table furnishes V, J and clone size, whereas the DNA furnished D and trimming. Among 2.3 million or so clones listed, approximately 95% were seen once. Trimming shortened V by 2 bases and J by 7 bases, and 10 bases separated the two germline ends. The germline gives CDR1 SGHRS, CDR2 YFSETQ. The CDR3 runs to 13 residues.

The chain uses TRBV5-1 and TRBJ1-5; D is perhaps TRBD1 (6 bases). Material for sequencing was naive CD4+ T cells from PBMCs. Subset noted: CD45RA+ positively selected. This receptor was taken from a man younger than 30 in good health. Some clones in this sample may be carry-over from other donors' samples. The CDR3 region is CASSLGGEQPQHF. DNA for the CDR3: TGCGCCAGCAGCTTAGGGGGGGAACAGCCCCAGCATTTT.